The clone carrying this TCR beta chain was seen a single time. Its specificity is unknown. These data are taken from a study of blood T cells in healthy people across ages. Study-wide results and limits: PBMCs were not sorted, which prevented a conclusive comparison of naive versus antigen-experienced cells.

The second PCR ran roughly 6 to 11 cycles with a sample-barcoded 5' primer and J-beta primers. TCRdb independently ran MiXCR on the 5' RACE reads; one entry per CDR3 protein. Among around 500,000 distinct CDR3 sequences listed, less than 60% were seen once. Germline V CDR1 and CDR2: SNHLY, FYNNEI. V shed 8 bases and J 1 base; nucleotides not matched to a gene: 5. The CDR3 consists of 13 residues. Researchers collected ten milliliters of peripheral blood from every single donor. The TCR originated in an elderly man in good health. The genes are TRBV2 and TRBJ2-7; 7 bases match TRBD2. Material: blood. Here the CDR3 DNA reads TGTGCCAGCGGTAGCGGGCATTCCTACGAGCAGTACTTC. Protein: CASGSGHSYEQYF.